Reported below is one TCR beta chain. Everyone who took part was roughly 18 to 100 years old, and they came from 24 US areas. Clinical history reported by participants formed the basis on which cohorts were assigned. Per the original data handling: By means of reference gene primer amplification, nucleated cell counts were estimated. Sequenced by immunoSEQ multiplex PCR; TCRdb stores in-frame clones only, minus some. V, J and clone size derive from that table, while D and trimming were established from the DNA sequence. This sample has about 190,000 clones; less than 85% occur once, and the top ten carry around 3.5%. The data are from a study of blood T cell repertoires in COVID-19. The V gene's germline CDR1 is SEHNR and CDR2 FQNEAQ (reference sequence). The CDR3 has 14 amino acids. Trimming stripped 4 bases from V and 2 bases from J, with 11 bases between.

The material sequenced was PBMCs or T cells enriched from blood (not recorded which). The chain links TRBV7-9 to TRBJ2-5, with D possibly TRBD2 on 6 matching bases. The origin of this receptor is a woman under 40 who had recovered from COVID-19. The CDR3 is CASSSRDLQETQYF. CDR3 DNA: TGTGCCAGCAGCTCGCGGGACTTACAAGAGACCCAGTACTTC.